These 15 T cell receptor beta chains share one sample of origin, sequenced in a study of blood T cell repertoires in COVID-19. The data were produced by immunoSEQ multiplex PCR, yet TCRdb's version contains in-frame clones alone and is incomplete. Seen here are about 320,000 clones, roughly nine tenths observed once, and the top ten hold 2% to 3%. The specimen sequenced was PBMCs or T cells enriched from blood (not recorded which). These receptors came from a man aged 60-69 years who had recovered from COVID-19.

The chain recombines TRBV4-1 with TRBJ2-7; 11 positions match TRBD2. CDR3 length: 16 amino acids. Germline V CDR1 and CDR2: MGHRA, YSYEKL. The junction had 3 bases not matched to a gene; V was cut back by 0 bases and J by 2 bases. The CDR3 spells CASSQDRLAGTYEQYF. The CDR3 DNA follows: TGCGCCAGCAGCCAAGATAGACTAGCGGGGACCTACGAGCAGTACTTC.

This chain joins TRBV5-4 and TRBJ2-5, with 16 bases lining up with TRBD2. The germline V gene has CDR1 SGHNT and CDR2 YYREEE (reference sequence). The CDR3 is made up of 17 amino acids. V lost 4 bases, J lost 3 bases, and 6 bases stayed unmatched. The CDR3 sequence is CASSPGLAGGPEETQYF. In DNA, the CDR3 is TGTGCCAGCAGCCCGGGACTAGCGGGAGGGCCCGAAGAGACCCAGTACTTC. Full variable domain (missing parts from reference TRBV5-4 and TRBJ2-5): ETGVTQSPTHLIKTRGQQVTLRCSSQSGHNTVSWYQQALGQGPQFIFQYYREEENGRGNFPPRFSGLQFPNYSSELNVNALELDDSALYLCASSPGLAGGPEETQYFGPGTRLLVL.

The chain uses TRBV20-1 and TRBJ2-7; a weak D match, TRBD2 (6 bases). This CDR3 has 15 residues. Trimming removed 3 bases at V and 0 bases at J, with 15 bases between. Germline values: CDR1 DFQATT, CDR2 SNEGSKA (reference sequence). This chain's CDR3 is CSASSGASPSYEQYF. The CDR3 nucleotides read TGCAGTGCTAGTAGCGGAGCCTCACCCTCCTACGAGCAGTACTTC.

This clone was observed a few times. A junction boundary mismatches the germline segment, possibly from a read error. V usage is TRBV7-7 and J usage is TRBJ1-4; TRBD1 matches 8 bases. Germline V lookup: CDR1 SSHAT, CDR2 FNYEAQ (reference sequence). The CDR3 contains 15 residues. CDR3 coding DNA: TGTGCTAGCAGTCGTACGACAGGGGTGGGTGAAAAACTGTTTTTT. As protein: CASSRTTGVGEKLFF.

This clone appeared a single time. The J gene is TRBJ2-6, the V gene TRBV5-4; D may be TRBD1 (6 bases). Trimming removed 4 bases from V and 2 bases from J, with 10 bases in between. CDR1 and CDR2 (germline): SGHNT, YYREEE (reference sequence). The CDR3 runs to 15 residues. CDR3 DNA: TGTGCCAGCAGCAAAACAGGGACTGGGGCCAACGTCCTGACTTTC. This codes for CASSKTGTGANVLTF.

The chain joins TRBV7-9 to TRBJ2-5, with TRBD2 as a possible D gene (6 bases). V shed 5 bases and J shed 5 bases, with 24 bases lying between them. CDR1 is SEHNR and CDR2 is FQNEAQ in the germline V gene (reference sequence). The CDR3 consists of 17 residues. CDR3 sequence: CASSPLPTSRARETQYF. In nucleotides, the CDR3 is TGTGCCAGCAGCCCCCTGCCCACTAGCAGAGCGAGGGAGACCCAGTACTTC.

J is TRBJ1-1 and V is TRBV10-3, with 9 bases that match TRBD1. The CDR3 runs to 14 residues. V lost 5 bases, J lost 5 bases, and 6 bases stayed unmatched. CDR1 ENHRY and CDR2 SYGVKD come from the germline V gene. The DNA of the CDR3 is TGTGCCATCAGTTCTGTGACAGGGGGAACTGAAGCTTTCTTT. The encoded protein is CAISSVTGGTEAFF.

The rearrangement links TRBV10-3 to TRBJ2-3; TRBD1 agrees at 10 bases. CDR3 size: 16 residues. Trimming cost V 2 bases and J 2 bases; bases outside gene matches: 4. Germline V lookup: CDR1 ENHRY, CDR2 SYGVKD. The CDR3 loop is CAISEPTGGPTDTQYF. The DNA of the CDR3 is TGTGCCATCAGTGAGCCGACAGGGGGCCCCACAGATACGCAGTATTTT.

As concerns this clone: This specimen includes other DNA sequences encoding the same CDR3. J is TRBJ1-5 and V is TRBV20-1; perhaps TRBD1 as D (6 bases). The CDR3 sequence is 14 residues long. Per the germline V gene, CDR1 is DFQATT and CDR2 is SNEGSKA (reference sequence). V gave up 3 bases and J gave up 3 bases, with 12 bases separating them. The CDR3 region is CSASFGQTNQPQHF. The CDR3, as DNA: TGCAGTGCTAGTTTCGGACAGACCAATCAGCCCCAGCATTTT.

The rearrangement uses TRBV28 and TRBJ1-1; no definite D call. The CDR3 runs 17 residues. The germline V gene encodes CDR1 MDHEN and CDR2 SYDVKM. Trimming removed 4 bases from V and 0 bases from J, with 18 bases in between. The CDR3 spells CASSSPARRLMNTEAFF. CDR3 bases: TGTGCCAGCAGTTCCCCAGCCCGCCGACTTATGAACACTGAAGCTTTCTTT.

The chain couples TRBV5-1 to TRBJ2-2; tentative D call: TRBD2 (5 bases). The CDR3 spans 18 residues. The germline CDR1 and CDR2 sequences are SGHRS and YFSETQ. V lost 4 bases and J 3 bases, leaving 22 bases between the germline ends. The CDR3 nucleotides read TGCGCCAGCAGCCTGCGAGGAGGCAGGAGCGGAGACACCGGGGAGCTGTTTTTT. Amino acid sequence: CASSLRGGRSGDTGELFF.

The CDR3: CASSETVQHEQYF. The CDR3 DNA is TGTGCCAGCAGTGAGACAGTCCAGCACGAGCAGTACTTC. V usage is TRBV12-3 or TRBV12-4 and J usage is TRBJ2-7, with D tentatively TRBD1 (5 bases). Trimming shortened V by 5 bases and J by 5 bases, and 13 bases separated the two germline ends. This CDR3 region has 13 residues.

The rearrangement uses TRBV27 and TRBJ1-5, with D possibly matching TRBD1 (5 bases). Germline V gene sequence: CDR1 MNHEY, CDR2 SMNVEV (reference sequence). CDR3 length equals 16 residues. The V end was cut by 5 bases, the J end by 2 bases, with 16 bases between. CDR3 sequence reads: CASSNHIKGGNQPQHF. The CDR3 bases are TGTGCCAGCAGTAACCATATTAAAGGGGGCAATCAGCCCCAGCATTTT.

This sequence joins TRBV28 and TRBJ1-1; D uncertain. This CDR3 region has 13 residues. Trimming stripped 2 bases from V and 5 bases from J, with 9 bases between. CDR1 and CDR2 from the germline V gene are MDHEN and SYDVKM. As DNA, the CDR3 is TGTGCCAGCAGTTTAGGCTCTTGGACTGAAGCTTTCTTT. It codes for CASSLGSWTEAFF.

The chain joins TRBV30 to TRBJ1-4; D is perhaps TRBD1 (5 bases). The V gene's germline CDR1 is GTSNPN and CDR2 SVGIG (reference sequence). The CDR3 totals 16 residues. The ends were cut back, 3 bases at V and 0 bases at J, with 14 bases in the middle. CDR3 bases: TGTGCCTGGAGACCAGGGCTCCGAACAACTAATGAAAAACTGTTTTTT. Amino acid sequence: CAWRPGLRTTNEKLFF. The whole variable domain, filled in from reference TRBV30 and TRBJ1-4, reads SQTIHQWPATLVQPVGSPLSLECTVEGTSNPNLYWYRQAAGRGLQLLFYSVGIGQISSEVPQNLSASRPQDRQFILSSKKLLLSDSGFYLCAWRPGLRTTNEKLFFGSGTQLSVL.